The rows below give T cell receptor beta chains drawn from one sample of a study of T cell changes during pregnancy in multiple sclerosis. The method was immunoSEQ multiplex PCR; TCRdb's version includes in-frame clones alone and lacks a portion of them. The repertoire holds some 58,000 clones, with over 95% as singletons. Here the sequenced sample was CD8+ T cells from peripheral blood mononuclear cells, taken after pregnancy. The source of these receptors is a female donor with multiple sclerosis, enrolled in a pregnancy study. Both conserved end residues are part of each CDR3. The D gene is left open where the match is weak. Not all rows give a size; the values are once, few, many and, for expanded clones, a class.

j_gene: TRBJ2-1
d_gene: TRBD2
v_gene: TRBV6-1
abundance: NA
CDR3nt: TGTGCCAGCAGGTCTCTAGCGGGAACTTACAATGAGCAGTTCTTC
CDR3aa: CASRSLAGTYNEQFF

j_gene: TRBJ2-1
d_gene: TRBD2
v_gene: TRBV7-6
abundance: NA
CDR3nt: TGTGCCAGCAGCTCCCTAGCGGGGGTGGGGCAGTTCTTC
CDR3aa: CASSSLAGVGQFF

j_gene: TRBJ2-7
d_gene: TRBD1
v_gene: TRBV7-9
abundance: NA
CDR3nt: TGTGCCAGCAGCCCCCCGGGACAGGGTTACGAGCAGTACTTC
CDR3aa: CASSPPGQGYEQYF

j_gene: TRBJ1-1
d_gene: TRBD1
v_gene: TRBV9
abundance: NA
CDR3nt: TGTGCCAGCAGCGCCATCGACAGGGTGGGAACTGAAGCTTTCTTT
CDR3aa: CASSAIDRVGTEAFF

j_gene: TRBJ1-5
d_gene: NA
v_gene: TRBV27
abundance: NA
CDR3nt: TGTGCCAGCAGTTTATTGGGGGGAACTTCATATAGCAATCAGCCCCAGCATTTT
CDR3aa: CASSLLGGTSYSNQPQHF

j_gene: TRBJ2-1
d_gene: NA
v_gene: TRBV19
abundance: NA
CDR3nt: TGTGCCAGTAGTATAGATTTGGACTCCCCGAATGAGCAGTTCTTC
CDR3aa: CASSIDLDSPNEQFF

j_gene: TRBJ2-7
d_gene: NA
v_gene: TRBV7-9
abundance: NA
CDR3nt: TGTGCCAGCAGCTTAGGCGGCCCAAACCGATTCTACGAGCAGTACTTC
CDR3aa: CASSLGGPNRFYEQYF

j_gene: TRBJ2-7
d_gene: NA
v_gene: TRBV7-9
abundance: NA
CDR3nt: TGTGCCAGCAGCTCCACCCCTACCTACGAGCAGTACTTC
CDR3aa: CASSSTPTYEQYF

j_gene: TRBJ1-4
d_gene: NA
v_gene: TRBV7-9
abundance: NA
CDR3nt: TGTGCCAGCAGCTTAGGAGGGCAGGAAAAACTGTTTTTT
CDR3aa: CASSLGGQEKLFF

j_gene: TRBJ2-1
d_gene: TRBD2
v_gene: TRBV30
abundance: once
CDR3nt: TGTGCCTGGAGCGTGGGACTAGCGGGATCCTACAATGAGCAGTTCTTC
CDR3aa: CAWSVGLAGSYNEQFF

j_gene: TRBJ2-7
d_gene: NA
v_gene: TRBV10-3
abundance: NA
CDR3nt: TGTGCCACCGGGATTCAGGGAGGTGGCTACGAGCAGTACTTC
CDR3aa: CATGIQGGGYEQYF

j_gene: TRBJ2-1
d_gene: TRBD2
v_gene: TRBV29-1
abundance: NA
CDR3nt: TGCAGCGTCGGACTAGCGGGAAGGAATGAGCAGTTCTTC
CDR3aa: CSVGLAGRNEQFF

j_gene: TRBJ2-3
d_gene: TRBD2
v_gene: TRBV11-2
abundance: NA
CDR3nt: TGTGCCAGCAGCTTAGTGACTAGCGGGAGGAGGGATACGCAGTATTTT
CDR3aa: CASSLVTSGRRDTQYF

j_gene: TRBJ1-4
d_gene: TRBD1
v_gene: TRBV7-2
abundance: NA
CDR3nt: TGTGCCAGCAGCTTAGAGGGGACAGTTAGGGGTGAAAAACTGTTTTTT
CDR3aa: CASSLEGTVRGEKLFF

j_gene: TRBJ2-7
d_gene: TRBD1
v_gene: TRBV5-4
abundance: NA
CDR3nt: TGTGCCAGCAGCTTGGGTAGGACAGGGGGCTACGAGCAGTACTTC
CDR3aa: CASSLGRTGGYEQYF

j_gene: TRBJ2-7
d_gene: TRBD1
v_gene: TRBV27
abundance: NA
CDR3nt: TGTGCCAGCAGTTTGGGTGGACAGGCGGGCCACGAGCAGTACTTC
CDR3aa: CASSLGGQAGHEQYF

j_gene: TRBJ2-2
d_gene: TRBD1
v_gene: TRBV7-2
abundance: NA
CDR3nt: TGTGCCAGCAGCTTAGGACAGGGACCCGGGGAGCTGTTTTTT
CDR3aa: CASSLGQGPGELFF

j_gene: TRBJ2-3
d_gene: NA
v_gene: TRBV7-9
abundance: NA
CDR3nt: TGTGCCAGCAGCTTGATCAGGGCTAGCACAGATACGCAGTATTTT
CDR3aa: CASSLIRASTDTQYF

j_gene: TRBJ2-3
d_gene: NA
v_gene: TRBV4-1
abundance: NA
CDR3nt: TGCGCCAGCAGCCAAGGGTTAGCCAAAACAGATACGCAGTATTTT
CDR3aa: CASSQGLAKTDTQYF

j_gene: TRBJ2-7
d_gene: NA
v_gene: TRBV28
abundance: NA
CDR3nt: TGTGCCAGCAGTTTAGTCTCCGGCAGAGGCGAGCAGTACTTC
CDR3aa: CASSLVSGRGEQYF

j_gene: TRBJ2-4
d_gene: NA
v_gene: TRBV10-1
abundance: NA
CDR3nt: TGCGCCAGCTTAGTATCGACAGATGCCAAAAACATTCAGTACTTC
CDR3aa: CASLVSTDAKNIQYF

j_gene: TRBJ2-5
d_gene: TRBD1
v_gene: TRBV7-9
abundance: NA
CDR3nt: TGTGCCAGCAGCTTTTCAGGGGGCAATATCCAAGAGACCCAGTACTTC
CDR3aa: CASSFSGGNIQETQYF

j_gene: TRBJ2-7
d_gene: NA
v_gene: TRBV28
abundance: NA
CDR3nt: TGTGCCAGCTTAAGTGAGGGTAGAAACGAGCAGTACTTC
CDR3aa: CASLSEGRNEQYF

j_gene: TRBJ1-2
d_gene: NA
v_gene: TRBV16
abundance: once
CDR3nt: TGTGCCAGCATCTTCGAACTGAACTATGGCTACACCTTC
CDR3aa: CASIFELNYGYTF